The sequence of this TCR beta chain was determined in a study of cytotoxic CD8 clonotypes in ibrutinib-treated CLL. Only in-frame clones appear in the TCRdb table, and some are missing; sequencing was by immunoSEQ multiplex PCR. The data show 35,000 to 45,000 clones, 70% to 75% seen once. The clonotype was recovered from a human donor with chronic lymphocytic leukemia. Specimen: PBMCs, collected at disease progression, from a patient treated with ibrutinib.

CDR3 DNA sequence: TGTGCCAGCAGTTTATTCAGGGGCGGCTACGAGCAGTACTTC. This gives the protein CASSLFRGGYEQYF. The chain couples TRBV28 to TRBJ2-7, with a weak D call TRBD1 (6 bases). Germline values: CDR1 MDHEN, CDR2 SYDVKM. The V and J ends lost 1 base and 3 bases respectively, with 10 bases between them. The CDR3 runs to 14 residues.